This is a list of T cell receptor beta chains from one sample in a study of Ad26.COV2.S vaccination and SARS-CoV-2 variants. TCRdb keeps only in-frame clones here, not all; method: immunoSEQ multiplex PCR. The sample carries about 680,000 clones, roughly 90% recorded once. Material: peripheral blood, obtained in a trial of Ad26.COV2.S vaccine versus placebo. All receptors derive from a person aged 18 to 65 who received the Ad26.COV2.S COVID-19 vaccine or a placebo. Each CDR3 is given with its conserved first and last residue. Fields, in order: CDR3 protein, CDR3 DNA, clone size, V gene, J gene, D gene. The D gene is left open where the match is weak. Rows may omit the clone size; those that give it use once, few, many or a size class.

CATLRTGNAGELFF	TGTGCCACCCTCCGGACAGGGAACGCCGGGGAGCTGTTTTTT	-	TRBV6-5	TRBJ2-2	TRBD1
CASSPTGLSGNTIYF	TGTGCCAGCAGCCCTACAGGGCTCTCTGGAAACACCATATATTTT	-	TRBV9	TRBJ1-3	-
CASRRGLGTDTQYF	TGTGCCAGCAGAAGGGGGTTAGGTACAGATACGCAGTATTTT	-	TRBV2	TRBJ2-3	-
CASSLRRGSYNEQFF	TGTGCCAGCAGCTTAAGGCGGGGGAGCTACAATGAGCAGTTCTTC	-	TRBV7-3	TRBJ2-1	TRBD2
CASSIQATGELFF	TGTGCCAGTAGTATCCAGGCCACCGGGGAGCTGTTTTTT	few	TRBV19	TRBJ2-2	-
CASSFQETQYF	TGTGCCAGCAGCTTTCAAGAGACCCAGTACTTC	-	TRBV11-1	TRBJ2-5	-
CASSPQGVDMNTEAFF	TGTGCCAGCTCACCACAAGGGGTGGACATGAACACTGAAGCTTTCTTT	-	TRBV18	TRBJ1-1	-
CASSDGSEDNEQFF	TGTGCCAGCAGCGACGGGAGCGAGGACAATGAGCAGTTCTTC	-	TRBV9	TRBJ2-1	-
CASSNRDRGYEQFF	TGTGCCAGTAGTAACCGGGACAGGGGTTATGAGCAGTTCTTC	-	TRBV19	TRBJ2-1	TRBD1
CASSPGAGGFYEQYF	TGTGCCAGCAGCCCAGGAGCGGGGGGGTTCTACGAGCAGTACTTC	-	TRBV11-2	TRBJ2-7	TRBD2
CSVRLAGANVLTF	TGCAGCGTTCGTCTCGCTGGGGCCAACGTCCTGACTTTC	-	TRBV29-1	TRBJ2-6	-
CASTLTGGPYTF	TGTGCCAGCACCTTAACAGGGGGCCCTTACACCTTC	-	TRBV12-3/TRBV12-4	TRBJ1-2	TRBD1
CASSLALAGGNEQFF	TGTGCCAGCAGTTTAGCACTAGCGGGAGGGAATGAGCAGTTCTTC	-	TRBV27	TRBJ2-1	TRBD2